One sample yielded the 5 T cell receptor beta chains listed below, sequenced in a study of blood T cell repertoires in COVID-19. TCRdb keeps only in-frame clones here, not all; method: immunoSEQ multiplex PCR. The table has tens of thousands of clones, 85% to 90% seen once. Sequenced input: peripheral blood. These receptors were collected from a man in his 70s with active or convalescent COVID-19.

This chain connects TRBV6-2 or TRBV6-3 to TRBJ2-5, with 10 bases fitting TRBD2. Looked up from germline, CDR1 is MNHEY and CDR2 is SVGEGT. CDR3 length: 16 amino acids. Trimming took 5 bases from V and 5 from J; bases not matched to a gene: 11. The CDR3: CASSRPSSGSWETQYF. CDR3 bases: TGTGCCAGCAGTCGACCGTCTAGCGGGAGTTGGGAGACCCAGTACTTC.

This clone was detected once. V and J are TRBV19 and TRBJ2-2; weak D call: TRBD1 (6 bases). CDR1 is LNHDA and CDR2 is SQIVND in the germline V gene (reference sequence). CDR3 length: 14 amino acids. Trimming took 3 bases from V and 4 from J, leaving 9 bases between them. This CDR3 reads CASSIQGSTGELFF. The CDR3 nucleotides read TGTGCCAGTAGTATTCAGGGGAGCACCGGGGAGCTGTTTTTT.

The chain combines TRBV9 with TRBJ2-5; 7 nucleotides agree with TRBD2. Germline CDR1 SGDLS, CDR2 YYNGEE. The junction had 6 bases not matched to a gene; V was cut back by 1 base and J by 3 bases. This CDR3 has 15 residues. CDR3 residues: CASSVNAGAKETQYF. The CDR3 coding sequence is TGTGCCAGCAGCGTAAACGCGGGAGCCAAAGAGACCCAGTACTTC.

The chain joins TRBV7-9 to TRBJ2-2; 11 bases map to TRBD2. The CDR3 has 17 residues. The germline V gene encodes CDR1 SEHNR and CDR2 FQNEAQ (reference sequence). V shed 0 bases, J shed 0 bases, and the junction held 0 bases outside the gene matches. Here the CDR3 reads CASSLATSGTNTGELFF. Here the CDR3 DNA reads TGTGCCAGCAGCTTAGCGACTAGCGGGACGAACACCGGGGAGCTGTTTTTT.

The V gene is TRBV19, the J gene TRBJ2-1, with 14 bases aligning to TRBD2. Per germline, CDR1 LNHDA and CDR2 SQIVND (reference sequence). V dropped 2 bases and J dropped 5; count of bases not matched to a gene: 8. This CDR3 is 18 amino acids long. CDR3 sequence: CASSISTSGRASHNEQFF. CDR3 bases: TGTGCCAGTAGTATATCGACTAGCGGGAGGGCCTCTCACAATGAGCAGTTCTTC.